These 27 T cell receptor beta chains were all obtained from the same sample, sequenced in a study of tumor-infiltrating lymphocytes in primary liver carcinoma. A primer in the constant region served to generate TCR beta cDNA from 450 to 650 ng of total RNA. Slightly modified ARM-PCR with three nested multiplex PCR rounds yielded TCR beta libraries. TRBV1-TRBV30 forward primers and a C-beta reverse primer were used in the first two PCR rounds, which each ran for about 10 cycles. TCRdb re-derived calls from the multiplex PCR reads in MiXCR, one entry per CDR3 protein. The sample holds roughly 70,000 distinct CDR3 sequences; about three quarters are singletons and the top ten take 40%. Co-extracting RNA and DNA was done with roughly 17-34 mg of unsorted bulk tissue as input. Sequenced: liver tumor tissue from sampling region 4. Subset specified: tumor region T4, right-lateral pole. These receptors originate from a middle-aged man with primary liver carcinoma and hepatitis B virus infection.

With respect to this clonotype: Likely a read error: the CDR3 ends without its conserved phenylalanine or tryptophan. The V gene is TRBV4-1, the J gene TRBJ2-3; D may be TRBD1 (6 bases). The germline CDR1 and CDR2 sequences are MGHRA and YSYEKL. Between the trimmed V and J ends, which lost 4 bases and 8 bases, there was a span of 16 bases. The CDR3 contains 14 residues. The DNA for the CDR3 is TGCGCCAGCAGCCGAGGCTCGATGGGGGCTACGCAGTATTCT. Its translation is CASSRGSMGATQYS.

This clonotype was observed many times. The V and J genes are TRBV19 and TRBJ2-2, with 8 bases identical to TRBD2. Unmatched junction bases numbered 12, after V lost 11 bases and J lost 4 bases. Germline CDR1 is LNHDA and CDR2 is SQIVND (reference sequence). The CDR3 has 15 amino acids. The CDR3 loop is CAGPPPAGVTGELFF. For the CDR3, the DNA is TGTGCCGGCCCTCCCCCAGCGGGAGTCACCGGGGAGCTGTTTTTT.

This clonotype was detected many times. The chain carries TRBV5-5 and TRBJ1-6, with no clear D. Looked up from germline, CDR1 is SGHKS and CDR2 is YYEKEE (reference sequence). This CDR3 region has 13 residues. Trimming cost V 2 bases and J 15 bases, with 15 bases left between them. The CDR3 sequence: CASSFSTEPGLHF. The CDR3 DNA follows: TGTGCCAGCAGCTTCAGTACAGAGCCCGGCCTCCACTTT.

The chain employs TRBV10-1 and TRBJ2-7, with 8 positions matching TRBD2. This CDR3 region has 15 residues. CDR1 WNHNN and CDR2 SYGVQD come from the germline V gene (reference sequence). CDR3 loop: CANSHGLANSYEQYF. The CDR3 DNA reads TGCGCGAACAGTCATGGACTAGCAAACTCATACGAGCAGTACTTC.

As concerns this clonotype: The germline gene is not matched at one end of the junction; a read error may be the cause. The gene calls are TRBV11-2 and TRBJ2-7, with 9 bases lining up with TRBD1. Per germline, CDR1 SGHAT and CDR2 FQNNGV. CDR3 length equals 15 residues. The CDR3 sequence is CTSSLGTGRTYEQYF. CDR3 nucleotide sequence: TGTACCAGCAGCCTTGGGACAGGGAGAACCTACGAGCAGTACTTC. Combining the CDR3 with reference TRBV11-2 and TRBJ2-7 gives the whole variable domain EAGVAQSPRYKIIEKRQSVAFWCNPISGHATLYWYQQILGQGPKLLIQFQNNGVVDDSQLPKDRFSAERLKGVDSTLKIQPAKLEDSAVYLCTSSLGTGRTYEQYFGPGTRLTVT.

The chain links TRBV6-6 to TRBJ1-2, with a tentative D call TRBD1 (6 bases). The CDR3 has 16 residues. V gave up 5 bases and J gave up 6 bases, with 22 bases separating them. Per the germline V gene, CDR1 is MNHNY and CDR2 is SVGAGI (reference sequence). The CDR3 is CASSPGIQGKIHGYTF. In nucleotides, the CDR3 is TGTGCCAGCAGTCCAGGGATTCAGGGGAAGATCCATGGCTACACCTTC.

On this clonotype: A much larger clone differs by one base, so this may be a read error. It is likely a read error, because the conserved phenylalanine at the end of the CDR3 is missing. The CDR3 region is CSGSDNEQFS. Written as DNA, the CDR3 is TGCAGCGGATCGGACAATGAGCAGTTCTCC. The gene calls are TRBV29-1 and TRBJ2-1; unclear D gene. V dropped 7 bases and J dropped 5 bases, with 6 bases sitting between them. The germline gives CDR1 SQVTM, CDR2 ANQGSEA. The CDR3 covers 10 residues.

The CDR3 DNA reads as TGTGCCAGCAGCTTAGATCTCAGTGGATGGGATCAGTACTTC. Residues: CASSLDLSGWDQYF. This chain links TRBV11-2 with TRBJ2-7, with unresolved D. V was trimmed by 0 bases and J by 10 bases, leaving 16 bases between them. Germline values: CDR1 SGHAT, CDR2 FQNNGV. The length of the CDR3 is 14 residues.

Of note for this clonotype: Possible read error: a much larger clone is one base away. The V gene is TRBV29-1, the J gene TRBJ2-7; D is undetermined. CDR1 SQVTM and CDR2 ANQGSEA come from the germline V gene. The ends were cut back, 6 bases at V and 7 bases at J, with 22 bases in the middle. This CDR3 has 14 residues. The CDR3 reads CSVPDMVDQVEQYF. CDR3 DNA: TGCAGCGTCCCAGACATGGTGGATCAGGTTGAGCAGTACTTC.

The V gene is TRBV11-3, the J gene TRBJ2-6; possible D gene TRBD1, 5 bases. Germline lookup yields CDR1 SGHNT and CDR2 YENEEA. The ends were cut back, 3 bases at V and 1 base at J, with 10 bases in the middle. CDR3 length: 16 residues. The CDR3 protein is CASSLTAQSGANVLTF. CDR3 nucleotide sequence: TGTGCCAGCAGCTTGACAGCACAATCTGGGGCCAACGTCCTGACTTTC.

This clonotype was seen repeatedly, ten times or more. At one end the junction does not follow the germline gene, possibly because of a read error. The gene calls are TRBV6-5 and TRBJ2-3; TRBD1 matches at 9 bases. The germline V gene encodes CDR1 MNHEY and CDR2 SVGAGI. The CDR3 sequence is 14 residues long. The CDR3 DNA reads TGTGTCAGCAAAAGGACAGGGGGCACAGATACGCAGTATTTT. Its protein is CVSKRTGGTDTQYF.

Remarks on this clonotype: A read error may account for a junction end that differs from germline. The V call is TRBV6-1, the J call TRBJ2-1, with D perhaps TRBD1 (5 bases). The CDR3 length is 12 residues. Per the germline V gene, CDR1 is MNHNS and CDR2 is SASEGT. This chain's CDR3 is CAYRRSINEQFF. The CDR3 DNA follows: TGTGCCTACAGGCGGTCGATCAATGAGCAATTCTTC.

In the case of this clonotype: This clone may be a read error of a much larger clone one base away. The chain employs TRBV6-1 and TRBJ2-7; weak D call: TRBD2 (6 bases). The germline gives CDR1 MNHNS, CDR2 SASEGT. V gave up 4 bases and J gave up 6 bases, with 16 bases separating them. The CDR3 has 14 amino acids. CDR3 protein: CASSGRGRNFEQYF. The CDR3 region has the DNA TGTGCCAGCAGTGGGAGGGGTAGGAACTTCGAGCAGTACTTC.

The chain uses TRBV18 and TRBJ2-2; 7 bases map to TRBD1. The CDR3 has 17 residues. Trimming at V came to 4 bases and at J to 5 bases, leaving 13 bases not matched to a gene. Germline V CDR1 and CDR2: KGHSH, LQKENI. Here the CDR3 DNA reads TGTGCCAGCTCACAACTGCCGGGACAGATGAATACCGGGGAGCTGTTTTTT. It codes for CASSQLPGQMNTGELFF.

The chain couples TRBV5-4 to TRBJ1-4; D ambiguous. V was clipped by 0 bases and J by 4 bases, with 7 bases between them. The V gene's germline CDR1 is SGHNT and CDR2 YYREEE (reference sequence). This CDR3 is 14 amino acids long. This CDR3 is CASSLAGINEKLFF. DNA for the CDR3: TGTGCCAGCAGCTTGGCCGGAATTAATGAAAAACTGTTTTTT. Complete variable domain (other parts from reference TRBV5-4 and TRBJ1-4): ETGVTQSPTHLIKTRGQQVTLRCSSQSGHNTVSWYQQALGQGPQFIFQYYREEENGRGNFPPRFSGLQFPNYSSELNVNALELDDSALYLCASSLAGINEKLFFGSGTQLSVL.

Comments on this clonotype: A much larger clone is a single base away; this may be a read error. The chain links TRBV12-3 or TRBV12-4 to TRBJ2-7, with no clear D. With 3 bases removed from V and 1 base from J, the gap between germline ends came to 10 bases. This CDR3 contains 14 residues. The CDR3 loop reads CASSLQVGSYEQYF. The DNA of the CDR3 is TGTGCCAGCAGTTTGCAAGTAGGGTCCTACGAGCAGTACTTC.

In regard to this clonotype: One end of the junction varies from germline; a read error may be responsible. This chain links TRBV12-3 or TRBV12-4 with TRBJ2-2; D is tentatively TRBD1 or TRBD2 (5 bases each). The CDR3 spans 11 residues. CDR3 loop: CATQGAGKLFF. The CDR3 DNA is TGTGCCACCCAGGGAGCCGGGAAGCTGTTTTTT.

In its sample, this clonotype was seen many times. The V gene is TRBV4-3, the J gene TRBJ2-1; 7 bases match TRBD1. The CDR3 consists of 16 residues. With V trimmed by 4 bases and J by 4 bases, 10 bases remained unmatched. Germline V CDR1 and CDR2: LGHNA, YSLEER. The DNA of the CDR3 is TGCGCCAGCAGCCGAGATGTAGGGGGCCAGTACAATGAGCAGTTCTTC. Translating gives CASSRDVGGQYNEQFF.

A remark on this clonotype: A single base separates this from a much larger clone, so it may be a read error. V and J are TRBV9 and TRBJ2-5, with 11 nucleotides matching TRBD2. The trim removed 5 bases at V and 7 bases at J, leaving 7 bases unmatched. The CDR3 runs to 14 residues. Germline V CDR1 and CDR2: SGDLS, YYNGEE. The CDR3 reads CASRDRLAGPTQYF. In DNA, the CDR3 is TGTGCCAGCAGAGACCGACTAGCGGGGCCGACCCAGTACTTC.

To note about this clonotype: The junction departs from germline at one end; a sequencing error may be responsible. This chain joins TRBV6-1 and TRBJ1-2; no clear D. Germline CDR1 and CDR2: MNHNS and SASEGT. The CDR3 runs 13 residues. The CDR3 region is CTSSEVQNYGYTF. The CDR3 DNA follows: TGTACCAGCAGTGAAGTTCAAAACTATGGCTACACCTTC.

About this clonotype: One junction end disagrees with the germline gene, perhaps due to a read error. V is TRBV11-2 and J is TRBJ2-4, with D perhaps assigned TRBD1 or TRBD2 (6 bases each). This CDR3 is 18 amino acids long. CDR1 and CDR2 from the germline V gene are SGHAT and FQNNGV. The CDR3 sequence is CASSPTGASTGAKNIRYF. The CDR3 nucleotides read TGTGCCAGCAGCCCAACTGGTGCTTCCACGGGGGCCAAAAACATTCGGTACTTC.

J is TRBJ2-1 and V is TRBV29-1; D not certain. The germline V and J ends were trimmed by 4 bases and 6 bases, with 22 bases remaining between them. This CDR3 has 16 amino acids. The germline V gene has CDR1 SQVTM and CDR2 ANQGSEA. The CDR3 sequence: CSVALVAVPPFNEQFF. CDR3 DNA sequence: TGCAGCGTTGCCTTAGTTGCCGTGCCCCCCTTCAATGAGCAGTTCTTC.

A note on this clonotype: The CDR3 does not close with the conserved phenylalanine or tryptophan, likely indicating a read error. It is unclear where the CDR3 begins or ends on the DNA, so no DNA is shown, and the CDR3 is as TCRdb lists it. The CDR3 loop is CDSSLDGRFSGTLYNEQFA. The chain couples TRBV11-2 to TRBJ2-1; TRBD2 is the table's D call and was not checked against the DNA. Ends included, the CDR3 has 19 residues. From germline, CDR1 is SGHAT and CDR2 FQNNGV.

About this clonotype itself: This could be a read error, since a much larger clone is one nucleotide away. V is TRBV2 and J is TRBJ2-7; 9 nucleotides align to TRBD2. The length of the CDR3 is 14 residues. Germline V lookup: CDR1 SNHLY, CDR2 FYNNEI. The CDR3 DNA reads TGTGTCAGCGGGGGGACTGGCCGAAACTACGAGCAGTACTTC. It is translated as CVSGGTGRNYEQYF. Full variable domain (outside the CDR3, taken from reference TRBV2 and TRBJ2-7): EPEVTQTPSHQVTQMGQEVILRCVPISNHLYFYWYRQILGQKVEFLVSFYNNEISEKSEIFDDQFSVERPDGSNFTLKIRSTKLEDSAMYFCVSGGTGRNYEQYFGPGTRLTVT.

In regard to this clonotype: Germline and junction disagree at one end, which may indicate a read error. The CDR3 DNA reads TGTGACAGCAGTCGTACAACGACAGGGGGCATTAAGCAATACTTC. Translating gives CDSSRTTTGGIKQYF. This chain links TRBV6-1 with TRBJ2-7; 10 positions agree with TRBD1. Per germline, CDR1 MNHNS and CDR2 SASEGT. The CDR3 sequence is 15 residues long.

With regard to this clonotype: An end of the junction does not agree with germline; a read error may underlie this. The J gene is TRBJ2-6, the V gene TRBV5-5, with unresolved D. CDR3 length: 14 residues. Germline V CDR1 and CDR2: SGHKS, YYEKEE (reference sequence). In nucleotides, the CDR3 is TGTACCAGCAGCATGTGGTTTGGGGCCAACGTCCTGACTTTC. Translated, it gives CTSSMWFGANVLTF.

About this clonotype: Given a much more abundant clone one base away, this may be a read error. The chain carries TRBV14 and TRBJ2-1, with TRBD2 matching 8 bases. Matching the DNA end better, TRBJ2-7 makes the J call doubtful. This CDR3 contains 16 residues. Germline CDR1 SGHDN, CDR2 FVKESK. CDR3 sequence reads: CASSAVAGWVSNEQYF. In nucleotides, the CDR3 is TGTGCTAGCAGTGCCGTAGCGGGATGGGTAAGCAATGAGCAGTACTTC.